The next 5 T cell receptor beta chains were all read from a single sample in a study of T cell responses to AZD1222 COVID-19 vaccine. TCRdb keeps only in-frame clones here, not all; method: immunoSEQ multiplex PCR. The table has 95,000 to 150,000 clones, around 92% seen once. Sequencing used peripheral blood, obtained on day 0 of AZD1222 vaccination. Receptor source: an adult in good health.

V is TRBV30 and J is TRBJ2-5, with D maybe TRBD1 (6 bases). V lost 3 bases and J 2 bases, leaving 16 bases between the germline ends. Germline V gives CDR1 GTSNPN, CDR2 SVGIG (reference sequence). There are 15 residues in the CDR3. The DNA for the CDR3 is TGTGCCTGGAGCGCCCCCGACAGGAGTCAAGAGACCCAGTACTTC. Amino acid sequence: CAWSAPDRSQETQYF.

The chain is built from TRBV5-1 and TRBJ1-1, with D perhaps matching TRBD1 (6 bases). Trimming stripped 3 bases from V and 2 bases from J, with 8 bases between. The CDR3 contains 13 residues. Germline values: CDR1 SGHRS, CDR2 YFSETQ. The CDR3, as DNA: TGCGCCAGCAGCTCACAGGGAAACACTGAAGCTTTCTTT. It specifies CASSSQGNTEAFF.

This rearrangement joins TRBV28 to TRBJ2-7, with D possibly being TRBD1 (5 bases). Germline assignment: CDR1 MDHEN and CDR2 SYDVKM. Trimming took off 7 bases at V and 3 bases at J, with 16 bases between the two ends. The CDR3 runs to 14 residues. CDR3 residues: CASKGATSRYEQYF. CDR3 in DNA: TGTGCCAGCAAAGGGGCAACGTCTCGCTACGAGCAGTACTTC.

The genes are TRBV19 and TRBJ2-7, with D possibly being TRBD1 or TRBD2 (5 bases each). In germline, CDR1 is LNHDA, CDR2 SQIVND (reference sequence). The ends were cut back, 6 bases at V and 1 base at J, with 10 bases in the middle. This CDR3 has 13 residues. CDR3 in amino acids: CASSAGASYEQYF. The CDR3 region has the DNA TGTGCCAGTAGCGCCGGGGCTTCCTACGAGCAGTACTTC. The entire variable domain, with the rest obtained from reference TRBV19 and TRBJ2-7, is as follows: DGGITQSPKYLFRKEGQNVTLSCEQNLNHDAMYWYRQDPGQGLRLIYYSQIVNDFQKGDIAEGYSVSREKKESFPLTVTSAQKNPTAFYLCASSAGASYEQYFGPGTRLTVT.

The V and J genes are TRBV4-3 and TRBJ1-5, with 8 bases fitting TRBD1. Germline CDR1 LGHNA, CDR2 YSLEER. The trim removed 3 bases at V and 7 bases at J, leaving 14 bases unmatched. The CDR3 runs 17 residues. This CDR3 is CASSQSPPDRAGQPQHF. Here the CDR3 DNA reads TGCGCCAGCAGCCAGAGTCCGCCGGACAGGGCAGGACAGCCCCAGCATTTT.